These T cell receptor beta chains were read from a single sample in a study of spatial heterogeneity in lung cancer. TCRdb fed the 5' RACE reads into MiXCR, producing one record per CDR3 protein. The sample lists about 85,000 distinct CDR3 sequences; approximately 21% were seen once. The sample in question was PBMCs, obtained at surgery. These receptors were collected from a male donor with early-stage non-small cell lung cancer. CDR3s include the opening cysteine and the closing phenylalanine or tryptophan. A D gene is named only where the DNA matches it firmly. Clone size is stated in some rows and not others, as once, few, many or a class when expanded.

j_gene: TRBJ2-5
abundance: NA
v_gene: TRBV28
d_gene: TRBD2
CDR3nt: TGTGCCAGCAGGGAATACGGACTAGCGGGGAAACAAGAGACCCAGTACTTC
CDR3aa: CASREYGLAGKQETQYF

j_gene: TRBJ2-5
abundance: NA
v_gene: TRBV7-9
d_gene: NA
CDR3nt: TGTGCCAGCAGCTTCACCCTTAACACCCAAGAGACCCAGTACTTC
CDR3aa: CASSFTLNTQETQYF

j_gene: TRBJ2-3
abundance: many
v_gene: TRBV18
d_gene: NA
CDR3nt: TGTGCCAGCTCACCACGGCAGGAGTCCACAGATACGCAGTATTTT
CDR3aa: CASSPRQESTDTQYF

j_gene: TRBJ1-4
abundance: many
v_gene: TRBV12-3/TRBV12-4
d_gene: NA
CDR3nt: TGTGCCAGCAGCCCTGGGTCTAGGGAGGCCAAACTGTTTTTT
CDR3aa: CASSPGSREAKLFF

j_gene: TRBJ2-7
abundance: few
v_gene: TRBV7-9
d_gene: NA
CDR3nt: TGTGCCAGCAGCTTAGCTCACTCTTCCGACGAGCAGTACTTC
CDR3aa: CASSLAHSSDEQYF

j_gene: TRBJ1-1
abundance: few
v_gene: TRBV4-3
d_gene: NA
CDR3nt: TGCGCCAGCAGCCAACTCCTCTTGAACACTGAAGCTTTCTTT
CDR3aa: CASSQLLLNTEAFF

j_gene: TRBJ2-5
abundance: NA
v_gene: TRBV7-9
d_gene: NA
CDR3nt: TGTGCCAGCAGCCCCAAACGGCGCAGGGCGGAGACCCAGTACTTC
CDR3aa: CASSPKRRRAETQYF

j_gene: TRBJ2-7
abundance: NA
v_gene: TRBV2
d_gene: NA
CDR3nt: TGTGCCAGCAAGGATAGGACAGCATCCTACGAGCAGTACTTC
CDR3aa: CASKDRTASYEQYF

j_gene: TRBJ1-5
abundance: NA
v_gene: TRBV28
d_gene: TRBD1
CDR3nt: TGTGCCAGCAGTTCGGGACAGGGCCGGTATAGCAATCAGCCCCAGCATTTT
CDR3aa: CASSSGQGRYSNQPQHF

j_gene: TRBJ1-1
abundance: NA
v_gene: TRBV11-2
d_gene: NA
CDR3nt: TGTGCCAGCACCGCAGGGTACCAGAACACTGAAGCTTTCTTT
CDR3aa: CASTAGYQNTEAFF

j_gene: TRBJ2-3
abundance: few
v_gene: TRBV6-2/TRBV6-3
d_gene: NA
CDR3nt: TGTGCCAGCAGTTACCGTGTAGGGGGTCGAGATACGCAGTATTTT
CDR3aa: CASSYRVGGRDTQYF

j_gene: TRBJ2-1
abundance: many
v_gene: TRBV7-2
d_gene: TRBD2
CDR3nt: TGTGCCAGCAGCACTAGCGGGAGTTCCTACAATGAGCAGTTCTTC
CDR3aa: CASSTSGSSYNEQFF

j_gene: TRBJ2-6
abundance: many
v_gene: TRBV19
d_gene: NA
CDR3nt: TGTGCCAGTAGTATATCAGTCCGCGGGGCCAACGTCCTGACTTTC
CDR3aa: CASSISVRGANVLTF

j_gene: TRBJ1-1
abundance: NA
v_gene: TRBV7-2
d_gene: NA
CDR3nt: TGTGCCAGCACTTGGGGGATTATGAACACTGAAGCTTTCTTT
CDR3aa: CASTWGIMNTEAFF

j_gene: TRBJ2-5
abundance: NA
v_gene: TRBV24-1
d_gene: NA
CDR3nt: TGTGCCACCAGTGCAGGGGTTACGGGCCAAGAGACCCAGTACTTC
CDR3aa: CATSAGVTGQETQYF

j_gene: TRBJ1-1
abundance: few
v_gene: TRBV29-1
d_gene: TRBD1
CDR3nt: TGCAGCTATTTTCCCGGACAGGAGCGAGCTTTCTTT
CDR3aa: CSYFPGQERAFF

j_gene: TRBJ1-4
abundance: few
v_gene: TRBV9
d_gene: TRBD1
CDR3nt: TGTGCCAGCAGTCGGACAGGGGAGAATGAAAAACTGTTTTTT
CDR3aa: CASSRTGENEKLFF

j_gene: TRBJ1-2
abundance: many
v_gene: TRBV4-1
d_gene: NA
CDR3nt: TGCGCCAGCAGCCAAGGTTGGCAGGGTGTAGGGTATGGCTACACCTTC
CDR3aa: CASSQGWQGVGYGYTF

j_gene: TRBJ1-4
abundance: NA
v_gene: TRBV28
d_gene: NA
CDR3nt: TGTGCCAGCAGTTTATCAGGACGGTATAATGAAAAACTGTTTTTT
CDR3aa: CASSLSGRYNEKLFF

j_gene: TRBJ2-1
abundance: NA
v_gene: TRBV7-2
d_gene: NA
CDR3nt: TGTGCCAGCACAGCACGGGGCAATGAGCAGTTCTTC
CDR3aa: CASTARGNEQFF

j_gene: TRBJ2-1
abundance: NA
v_gene: TRBV7-2
d_gene: NA
CDR3nt: TGTGCCAGCAGCTCCCGCAATGAGCAGTTCTTC
CDR3aa: CASSSRNEQFF

j_gene: TRBJ2-1
abundance: NA
v_gene: TRBV10-3
d_gene: TRBD2
CDR3nt: TGTGCCATCAGTCCCCTAGCGGGAGGGCCCCATGAGCAGTTCTTC
CDR3aa: CAISPLAGGPHEQFF

j_gene: TRBJ2-3
abundance: NA
v_gene: TRBV28
d_gene: TRBD2
CDR3nt: TGTGCCAGCAGCCCTAGCGGGAGAGAAGGAGATACGCAGTATTTT
CDR3aa: CASSPSGREGDTQYF

j_gene: TRBJ2-3
abundance: few
v_gene: TRBV5-1
d_gene: TRBD1
CDR3nt: TGCGCCAGCAGCTCGCAGGGGGCGGGCGAGGATACGCAGTATTTT
CDR3aa: CASSSQGAGEDTQYF

j_gene: TRBJ2-3
abundance: few
v_gene: TRBV7-2
d_gene: TRBD2
CDR3nt: TGTGCCAGCAGCTTAGCGCGTAGCGGGAAGACGCAGTATTTT
CDR3aa: CASSLARSGKTQYF

j_gene: TRBJ2-2
abundance: many
v_gene: TRBV7-6
d_gene: NA
CDR3nt: TGTGCCAGCAGCCCTGACAGGAAAAGCGGGGAGCTGTTTTTT
CDR3aa: CASSPDRKSGELFF

j_gene: TRBJ2-5
abundance: many
v_gene: TRBV30
d_gene: NA
CDR3nt: TGTGCCTGGAGTGCCCCTTGGATCCAGTACTTC
CDR3aa: CAWSAPWIQYF

j_gene: TRBJ2-5
abundance: NA
v_gene: TRBV21-1
d_gene: NA
CDR3nt: TGTGCCAGCAGCAAAGGACCAGGACAGGGGGCAGAGACCCAGTACTTC
CDR3aa: CASSKGPGQGAETQYF

j_gene: TRBJ2-1
abundance: NA
v_gene: TRBV28
d_gene: NA
CDR3nt: TGTGCCAGCAGGCTGACAGTCGCCCTATACAATGAGCAGTTCTTC
CDR3aa: CASRLTVALYNEQFF

j_gene: TRBJ2-7
abundance: many
v_gene: TRBV20-1
d_gene: TRBD2
CDR3nt: TGCAGTGCTCTCCATCCGGGGGGCTACGAGCAGTACTTC
CDR3aa: CSALHPGGYEQYF

j_gene: TRBJ2-3
abundance: few
v_gene: TRBV2
d_gene: NA
CDR3nt: TGTGCCAGCGCCAGGACTTTAGATACGCAGTATTTT
CDR3aa: CASARTLDTQYF

j_gene: TRBJ2-7
abundance: few
v_gene: TRBV9
d_gene: TRBD1
CDR3nt: TGTGCCTCCTCCGGGACAGGGTTTGGGGAGCAGTACTTC
CDR3aa: CASSGTGFGEQYF

j_gene: TRBJ2-5
abundance: NA
v_gene: TRBV6-1
d_gene: TRBD2
CDR3nt: TGTGCCAGCAGTGAATCCGGGACTAGTCAAGAGACCCAGTACTTC
CDR3aa: CASSESGTSQETQYF

j_gene: TRBJ1-2
abundance: few
v_gene: TRBV28
d_gene: TRBD1
CDR3nt: TGTGCCAGCAGAAAGACAGGGAGGTATGGCTACACCTTC
CDR3aa: CASRKTGRYGYTF

j_gene: TRBJ2-1
abundance: few
v_gene: TRBV6-5
d_gene: TRBD2
CDR3nt: TGTGCCAGCAGTAGAGCGGGAGCTCCCTCCTACAATGAGCAGTTCTTC
CDR3aa: CASSRAGAPSYNEQFF

j_gene: TRBJ1-6
abundance: NA
v_gene: TRBV6-1
d_gene: TRBD1
CDR3nt: TGTGCCAGCATTACATCCGGACAGGGCACTTCACCCCTCCACTTT
CDR3aa: CASITSGQGTSPLHF

j_gene: TRBJ1-6
abundance: few
v_gene: TRBV18
d_gene: TRBD1
CDR3nt: TGTGCCAGCTCCCTCCGAAGTGTAGGACAGGGCAATTCACCCCTCCACTTT
CDR3aa: CASSLRSVGQGNSPLHF

j_gene: TRBJ2-7
abundance: few
v_gene: TRBV20-1
d_gene: NA
CDR3nt: TGCAGTGCTAGAGAGGACATATACGAGCAGTACTTC
CDR3aa: CSAREDIYEQYF

j_gene: TRBJ1-1
abundance: NA
v_gene: TRBV27
d_gene: TRBD1
CDR3nt: TGTGCCAGCGCCTTGGCAGGGGGGAACACTGAAGCTTTCTTT
CDR3aa: CASALAGGNTEAFF

j_gene: TRBJ2-6
abundance: many
v_gene: TRBV15
d_gene: TRBD1
CDR3nt: TGTGCCACCGCGAACCGGGACAGCAGATACCCCCTGACTTTC
CDR3aa: CATANRDSRYPLTF

j_gene: TRBJ2-7
abundance: NA
v_gene: TRBV27
d_gene: NA
CDR3nt: TGTGCCAGCAGTCTAGCTGGGGAGCAGTACTTC
CDR3aa: CASSLAGEQYF

j_gene: TRBJ1-3
abundance: NA
v_gene: TRBV20-1
d_gene: NA
CDR3nt: TGCAGTGCTAGAGGGGTGACAGTTTCTGGAAACACCATATATTTT
CDR3aa: CSARGVTVSGNTIYF

j_gene: TRBJ2-5
abundance: NA
v_gene: TRBV7-2
d_gene: NA
CDR3nt: TGTGCCAGCAGCCCTACGTGGGGTACCGGGGAGACCCAGTACTTC
CDR3aa: CASSPTWGTGETQYF

j_gene: TRBJ2-7
abundance: NA
v_gene: TRBV28
d_gene: TRBD1
CDR3nt: TGTGCCAGCAGCCCAGGGGGAAGCGTCTCCTACGAGCAGTACTTC
CDR3aa: CASSPGGSVSYEQYF

j_gene: TRBJ2-3
abundance: few
v_gene: TRBV29-1
d_gene: NA
CDR3nt: TGCACCACGGGCCCAACTCGCGCGGATACGCAGTATTTT
CDR3aa: CTTGPTRADTQYF

j_gene: TRBJ2-5
abundance: few
v_gene: TRBV28
d_gene: TRBD1
CDR3nt: TGTGCCAGCAGTTTGCCGACAGGGGTCCAAGAGACCCAGTACTTC
CDR3aa: CASSLPTGVQETQYF

j_gene: TRBJ2-7
abundance: NA
v_gene: TRBV9
d_gene: TRBD1
CDR3nt: TGTGCCAGCAGCGCCGGACAGGGCCTCTACGAGCAGTACTTC
CDR3aa: CASSAGQGLYEQYF

j_gene: TRBJ2-1
abundance: NA
v_gene: TRBV20-1
d_gene: TRBD2
CDR3nt: TGCAGTGCTAGAGATCGAGCTTGGCTAGCGGGGATCTACAATGAGCAGTTCTTC
CDR3aa: CSARDRAWLAGIYNEQFF

j_gene: TRBJ1-5
abundance: few
v_gene: TRBV19
d_gene: NA
CDR3nt: TGTGCCAGTAGTCCCAGGTCAGGGGCCCGGCAGCCCCAGCATTTT
CDR3aa: CASSPRSGARQPQHF

j_gene: TRBJ2-5
abundance: NA
v_gene: TRBV9
d_gene: NA
CDR3nt: TGTGCCAGCAGCGTAGGTATTAGCGACACACAAGAGACCCAGTACTTC
CDR3aa: CASSVGISDTQETQYF

j_gene: TRBJ2-7
abundance: medium-sized
v_gene: TRBV2
d_gene: NA
CDR3nt: TGTGCCAGCAGTGAACAGGGGGAGGGCGAGCAGTACTTC
CDR3aa: CASSEQGEGEQYF

j_gene: TRBJ2-7
abundance: many
v_gene: TRBV28
d_gene: TRBD1
CDR3nt: TGTGCCAGCAGTTCGGACAGGGTCGCCTACGAGCAGTACTTC
CDR3aa: CASSSDRVAYEQYF

j_gene: TRBJ1-6
abundance: NA
v_gene: TRBV7-6
d_gene: NA
CDR3nt: TGTGCCAGCAGCCCTAGCGGAAATTCACCCCTCCACTTT
CDR3aa: CASSPSGNSPLHF

j_gene: TRBJ1-2
abundance: few
v_gene: TRBV5-1
d_gene: NA
CDR3nt: TGCGCCAGCGCTACCGGGGCCAGTGTAAGCTATGGCTACACCTTC
CDR3aa: CASATGASVSYGYTF

j_gene: TRBJ2-3
abundance: NA
v_gene: TRBV6-5
d_gene: TRBD2
CDR3nt: TGTGCCAGCAGTAAAACCGGGACTAGCGTCGCAGATACGCAGTATTTT
CDR3aa: CASSKTGTSVADTQYF

j_gene: TRBJ1-1
abundance: few
v_gene: TRBV5-1
d_gene: NA
CDR3nt: TGCGCCAGCAGATACCGAGACGGCACTGAAGCTTTCTTT
CDR3aa: CASRYRDGTEAFF

j_gene: TRBJ1-5
abundance: once
v_gene: TRBV6-5
d_gene: NA
CDR3nt: TGTGCCAGCAGTTACTCCATGGATCAGCCCCAGCATTTT
CDR3aa: CASSYSMDQPQHF

j_gene: TRBJ1-3
abundance: NA
v_gene: TRBV20-1
d_gene: NA
CDR3nt: TGCAGTGCTACAGGGCAGAATCGAAACACCATATATTTT
CDR3aa: CSATGQNRNTIYF

j_gene: TRBJ2-7
abundance: many
v_gene: TRBV27
d_gene: NA
CDR3nt: TGTGCCAGCAGTTTAGGTAGCCCCCCCTACGAGCAGTACTTC
CDR3aa: CASSLGSPPYEQYF